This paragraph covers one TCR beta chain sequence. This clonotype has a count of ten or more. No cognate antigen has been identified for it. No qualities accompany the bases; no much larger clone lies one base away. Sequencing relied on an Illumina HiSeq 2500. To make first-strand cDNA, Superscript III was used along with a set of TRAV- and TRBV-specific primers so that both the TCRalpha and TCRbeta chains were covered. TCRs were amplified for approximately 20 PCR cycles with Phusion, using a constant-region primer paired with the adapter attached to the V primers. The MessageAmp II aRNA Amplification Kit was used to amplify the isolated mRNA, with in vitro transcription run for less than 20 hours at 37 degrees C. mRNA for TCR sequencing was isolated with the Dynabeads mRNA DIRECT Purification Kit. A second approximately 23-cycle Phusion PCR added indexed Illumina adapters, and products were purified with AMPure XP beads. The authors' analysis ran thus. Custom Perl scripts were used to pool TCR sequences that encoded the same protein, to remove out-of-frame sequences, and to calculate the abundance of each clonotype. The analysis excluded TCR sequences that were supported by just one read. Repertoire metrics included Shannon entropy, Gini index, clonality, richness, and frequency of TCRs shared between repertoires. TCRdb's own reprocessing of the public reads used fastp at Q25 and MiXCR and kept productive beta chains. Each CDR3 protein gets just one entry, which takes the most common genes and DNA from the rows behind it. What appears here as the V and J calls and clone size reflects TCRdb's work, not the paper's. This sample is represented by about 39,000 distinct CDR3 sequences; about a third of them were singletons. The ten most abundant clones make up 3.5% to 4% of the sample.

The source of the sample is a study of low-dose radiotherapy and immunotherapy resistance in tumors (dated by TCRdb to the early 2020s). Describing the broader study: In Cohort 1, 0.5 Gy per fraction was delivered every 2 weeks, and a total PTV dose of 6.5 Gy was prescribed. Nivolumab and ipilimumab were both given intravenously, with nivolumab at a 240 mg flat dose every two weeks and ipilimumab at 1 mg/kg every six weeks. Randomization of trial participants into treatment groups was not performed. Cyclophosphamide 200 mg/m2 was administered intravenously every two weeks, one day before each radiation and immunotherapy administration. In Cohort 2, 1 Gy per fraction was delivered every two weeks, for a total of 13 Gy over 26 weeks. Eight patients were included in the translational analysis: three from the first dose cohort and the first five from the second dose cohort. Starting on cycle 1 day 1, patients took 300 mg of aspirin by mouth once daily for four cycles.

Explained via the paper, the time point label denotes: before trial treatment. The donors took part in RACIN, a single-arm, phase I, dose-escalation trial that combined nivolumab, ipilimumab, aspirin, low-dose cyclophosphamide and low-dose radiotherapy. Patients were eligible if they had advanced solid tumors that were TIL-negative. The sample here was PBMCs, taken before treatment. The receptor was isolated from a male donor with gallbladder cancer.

At the DNA level, the sequence is TGTGCCAGCAGTTTGGTTTTCTCTGGAAACACCATATATTTT. It is translated as CASSLVFSGNTIYF. The V and J genes are TRBV12-3 or TRBV12-4 and TRBJ1-3, with an unclear D gene assignment. V is reduced by 3 bases and J by 0 bases, leaving a spacing of 6 bases between them. Inclusive of the bounding cysteine and phenylalanine, the CDR3 is 14 residues long. Only the CDR3 part of the read is kept: 42 bases, read in frame from the first base.